The 10 T cell receptor beta chains below were found in one sample sequenced in a study of cytomegalovirus exposure and HLA in healthy donors. Researchers ran the PCR with 60 Vbeta and 13 Jbeta primers. Only in-frame clones appear in the TCRdb table, and some are missing; sequencing was by immunoSEQ multiplex PCR. The table has around 150,000 clones, about 75% seen once. Input material: PBMCs. Source of these receptors: a male donor in good health and CMV-seropositive.

The chain couples TRBV5-6 to TRBJ2-1, with D hard to call. V dropped 1 base and J dropped 5 bases, with 7 bases sitting between them. Germline V gives CDR1 SGHDT, CDR2 YYEEEE. The CDR3 runs 13 residues. The CDR3 DNA reads as TGTGCCAGCAGCTTGAGACGGGACAATGAGCAGTTCTTC. Protein product: CASSLRRDNEQFF.

The V call is TRBV6-1, the J call TRBJ2-1, with D possibly being TRBD2 (6 bases). The ends were cut back, 8 bases at V and 2 bases at J, with 13 bases in the middle. The germline V gene has CDR1 MNHNS and CDR2 SASEGT. This CDR3 contains 14 residues. CDR3 protein: CASVWGEPYNEQFF. CDR3 bases: TGTGCCAGCGTTTGGGGGGAACCCTACAATGAGCAGTTCTTC.

The table lists this clone with a count of one. The V gene is TRBV5-1, the J gene TRBJ2-4; TRBD2 matches at 9 bases. The V gene's germline CDR1 is SGHRS and CDR2 YFSETQ. J was trimmed by 0 bases and V by 3 bases; bases with no gene match: 4. The CDR3 is made up of 16 amino acids. In DNA form, the CDR3 reads TGCGCCAGCAGCTCGCAGCGGGGGGTAGCCAAAAACATTCAGTACTTC. Translated: CASSSQRGVAKNIQYF.

There are a few counts of this clone. V usage is TRBV4-3 and J usage is TRBJ1-1; D not certain. The CDR3 is 15 residues long. The germline V gene has CDR1 LGHNA and CDR2 YSLEER. With 1 base removed from V and 0 bases from J, the gap between germline ends came to 9 bases. CDR3 residues: CASSQGAIMNTEAFF. CDR3 nucleotide sequence: TGCGCCAGCAGCCAAGGAGCAATCATGAACACTGAAGCTTTCTTT.

J is TRBJ2-7 and V is TRBV6-5; TRBD2 might be the D (6 bases). In germline, CDR1 is MNHEY, CDR2 SVGAGI. V lost 4 bases, J lost 6 bases, and 13 bases lay in between. This CDR3 is built from 13 residues. The DNA of the CDR3 is TGTGCCAGCAGTTTTCACGGGGGAAGCGAGCAGTACTTC. This encodes CASSFHGGSEQYF.

This chain joins TRBV5-6 and TRBJ2-5; 8 nucleotides align to TRBD1. Germline lookup yields CDR1 SGHDT and CDR2 YYEEEE. J lost 4 bases, V lost 3 bases, and 5 bases had no gene match. There are 14 residues in the CDR3. This chain's CDR3 is CASSSDRGRETQYF. The CDR3 region has the DNA TGTGCCAGCAGCTCAGACAGGGGCAGAGAGACCCAGTACTTC.

V gene TRBV2 combines with J gene TRBJ2-5; 7 nucleotides line up with TRBD2. The closer fit of TRBJ2-7 to the DNA end suggests the J call may be wrong. This CDR3 contains 15 residues. From germline, CDR1 is SNHLY and CDR2 FYNNEI. The CDR3 sequence: CASRIGTTFPSEQYF. CDR3 coding DNA: TGTGCCAGCAGAATCGGGACTACCTTCCCTAGCGAGCAGTACTTC.

The chain uses TRBV6-1 and TRBJ1-1; TRBD1 matches at 9 bases. The CDR3 consists of 14 residues. V trimming: 7 bases; J trimming: 1 base; junction bases outside the gene matches: 4. Germline V CDR1 and CDR2: MNHNS, SASEGT. CDR3 sequence: CASTLDRGNTEAFF. In nucleotides, the CDR3 is TGTGCCAGCACTTTGGACAGGGGGAACACTGAAGCTTTCTTT.

V gene TRBV19 combines with J gene TRBJ2-3; no clear D gene. Trimming cost V 5 bases and J 10 bases, with 19 bases left between them. CDR1 and CDR2 from the germline V gene are LNHDA and SQIVND (reference sequence). The CDR3 contains 14 residues. The CDR3 protein is CASSPPSTWSAQYF. The CDR3 DNA sequence: TGTGCCAGTAGTCCACCCTCAACTTGGTCCGCGCAGTATTTT.

J is TRBJ2-7 and V is TRBV4-1; 9 bases align to TRBD1. With 3 bases clipped from V and 3 bases from J, the junction kept 3 bases outside the gene matches. This CDR3 is built from 14 residues. Germline CDR1 MGHRA, CDR2 YSYEKL. The CDR3 reads CASSHPGQGYEQYF. The CDR3 coding sequence is TGCGCCAGCAGCCACCCGGGACAGGGCTACGAGCAGTACTTC.